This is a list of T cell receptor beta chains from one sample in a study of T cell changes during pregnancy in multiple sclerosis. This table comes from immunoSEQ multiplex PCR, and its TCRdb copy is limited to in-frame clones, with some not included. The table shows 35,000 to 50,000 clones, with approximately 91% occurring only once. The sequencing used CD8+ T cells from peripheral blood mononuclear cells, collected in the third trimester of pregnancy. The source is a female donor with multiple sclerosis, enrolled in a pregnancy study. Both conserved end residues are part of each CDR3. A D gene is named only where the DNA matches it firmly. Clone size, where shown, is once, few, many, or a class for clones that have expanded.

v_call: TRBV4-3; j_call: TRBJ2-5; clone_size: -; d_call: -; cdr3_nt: TGCGCCAGCAGCCAAGCTCTCACTAGAGTGGTCCCCCAAGAGACCCAGTACTTC; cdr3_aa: CASSQALTRVVPQETQYF
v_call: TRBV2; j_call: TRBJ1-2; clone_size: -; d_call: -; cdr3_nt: TGTGCCATAAAGGGGACACCTAGGGATGGCTACACCTTC; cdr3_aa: CAIKGTPRDGYTF
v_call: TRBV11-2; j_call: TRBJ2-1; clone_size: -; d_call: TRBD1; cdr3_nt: TGTGCCAGCAGCTTCGCCGGGACAGATTACAATGAGCAGTTCTTC; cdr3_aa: CASSFAGTDYNEQFF
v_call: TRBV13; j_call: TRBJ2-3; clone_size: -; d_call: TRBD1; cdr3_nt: TGTGCCAGCAGCACCCGACAGGGGGCCACAGATACGCAGTATTTT; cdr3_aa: CASSTRQGATDTQYF
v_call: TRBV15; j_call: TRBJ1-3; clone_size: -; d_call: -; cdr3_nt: TGTGCCACCAGCAGAGATGGCAGCTCTGGAAACACCATATATTTT; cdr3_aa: CATSRDGSSGNTIYF
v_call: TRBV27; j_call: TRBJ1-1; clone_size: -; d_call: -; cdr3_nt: TGTGCCAGCTCCTTGGGGGGGAACACTGAAGCTTTCTTT; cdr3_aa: CASSLGGNTEAFF
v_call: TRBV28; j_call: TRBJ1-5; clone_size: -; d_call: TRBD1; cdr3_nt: TGTGCCAGCGACACAGGGGGCAGCCAGCCCCAGCATTTT; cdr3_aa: CASDTGGSQPQHF
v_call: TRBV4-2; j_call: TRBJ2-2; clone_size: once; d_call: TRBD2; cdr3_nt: TGTGCCAGCAGCCAAAATTTACCTGGACTAGCGGGAGTGAGCGGGGAGCTGTTTTTT; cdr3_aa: CASSQNLPGLAGVSGELFF
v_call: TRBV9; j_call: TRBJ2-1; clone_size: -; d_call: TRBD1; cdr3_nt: TGTGCCAGCAGCTCCCAGACAGGGGGCGACTACAATGAGCAGTTCTTC; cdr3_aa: CASSSQTGGDYNEQFF
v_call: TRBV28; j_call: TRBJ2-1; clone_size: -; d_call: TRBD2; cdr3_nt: TGTGCCAGCAGCCGGGTTTTTAGGGAGGGCCGATACAATGAGCAGTTCTTC; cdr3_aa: CASSRVFREGRYNEQFF
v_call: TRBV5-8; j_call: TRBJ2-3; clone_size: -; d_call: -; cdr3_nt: TGTGCCAGCAGATTTAGCTCAACAGATACGCAGTATTTT; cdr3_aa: CASRFSSTDTQYF
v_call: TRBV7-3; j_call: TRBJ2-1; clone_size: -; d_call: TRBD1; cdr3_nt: TGTGCCAGCAGCTTAACAGGACAGGATGGTGAGCAGTTCTTC; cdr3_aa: CASSLTGQDGEQFF
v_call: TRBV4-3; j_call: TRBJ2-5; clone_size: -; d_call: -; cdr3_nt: TGCGCCAGCAGCCAAGATTTCCAGCAAGAGACCCAGTACTTC; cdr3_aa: CASSQDFQQETQYF
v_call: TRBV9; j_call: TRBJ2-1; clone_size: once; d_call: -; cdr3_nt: TGTGCCAGCAGCGGGCGGAGCCTTGAGCAGTTCTTC; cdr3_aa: CASSGRSLEQFF
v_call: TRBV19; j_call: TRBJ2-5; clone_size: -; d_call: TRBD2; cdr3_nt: TGTGCCAGTGGGGGGGACGGGGAAGAGACCCAGTACTTC; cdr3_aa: CASGGDGEETQYF
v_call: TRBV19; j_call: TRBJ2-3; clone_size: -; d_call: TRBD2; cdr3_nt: TGTGCCAGCTCTGTAGCGGGAGGTCTGGGAGATACGCAGTATTTT; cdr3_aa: CASSVAGGLGDTQYF
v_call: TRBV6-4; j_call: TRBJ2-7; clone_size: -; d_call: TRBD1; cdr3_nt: TGTGCCAGCAGTGATAAGACAGGGGGCTCCTACGAGCAGTACTTC; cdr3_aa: CASSDKTGGSYEQYF
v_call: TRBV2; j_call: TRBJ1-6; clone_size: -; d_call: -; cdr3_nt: TGTGCCAGCATAGAAAGGGAGAGTAGCAATTCACCCCTCCACTTT; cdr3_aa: CASIERESSNSPLHF
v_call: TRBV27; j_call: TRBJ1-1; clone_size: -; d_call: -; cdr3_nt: TGTGCCAGCAGTTTATCGGGACAGAACACTGAAGCTTTCTTT; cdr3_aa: CASSLSGQNTEAFF
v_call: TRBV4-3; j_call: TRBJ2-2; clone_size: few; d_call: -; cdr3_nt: TGCGCCAGCAGCCAAGATCGAGACGGGGAGCTGTTTTTT; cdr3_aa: CASSQDRDGELFF
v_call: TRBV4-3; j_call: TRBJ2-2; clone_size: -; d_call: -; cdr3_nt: TGCGCCAGCAGCCAAGATAGACAGGAGGCCGGGGAGCTGTTTTTT; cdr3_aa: CASSQDRQEAGELFF
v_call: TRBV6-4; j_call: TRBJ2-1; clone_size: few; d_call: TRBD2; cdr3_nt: TGTGCCAGCAGTGTGCTGGCGGGAGAAGGGAATGAGCAGTTCTTC; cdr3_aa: CASSVLAGEGNEQFF
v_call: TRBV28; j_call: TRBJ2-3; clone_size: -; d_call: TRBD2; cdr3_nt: TGTGCCAGCAGTTTAAGAAGACTAGCGGGAGGGCCTCTTGGGGATACGCAGTATTTT; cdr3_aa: CASSLRRLAGGPLGDTQYF
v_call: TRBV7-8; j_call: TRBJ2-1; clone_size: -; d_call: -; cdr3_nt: TGTGCCAGCAGCTTAGTCGAAGCGGCTTCCAATGAGCAGTTCTTC; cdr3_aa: CASSLVEAASNEQFF
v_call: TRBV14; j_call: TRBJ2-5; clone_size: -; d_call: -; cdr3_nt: TGTGCCAGCAGCCAAGATAGGCCTAGCGCGACTCAAGAGACCCAGTACTTC; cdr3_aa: CASSQDRPSATQETQYF
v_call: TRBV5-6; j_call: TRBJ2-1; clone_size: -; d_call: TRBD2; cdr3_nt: TGTGCCAGCACGTGGGGGACTAGCAATGAGCAGTTCTTC; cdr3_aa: CASTWGTSNEQFF
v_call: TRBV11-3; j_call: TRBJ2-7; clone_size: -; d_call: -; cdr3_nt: TGTGCCAGCAGCCCGACTCCCCACGAGCAGTACTTC; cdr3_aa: CASSPTPHEQYF
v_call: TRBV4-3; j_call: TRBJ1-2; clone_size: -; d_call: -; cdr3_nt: TGCGCCAGCAGCCAAGACAGGGCTACTAACTATGGCTACACCTTC; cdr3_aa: CASSQDRATNYGYTF
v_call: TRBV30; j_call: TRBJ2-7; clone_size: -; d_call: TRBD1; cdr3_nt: TGTGCCTGGGGGGGTACCGGGACAGGGAAATACGAGCAGTACTTC; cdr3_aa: CAWGGTGTGKYEQYF
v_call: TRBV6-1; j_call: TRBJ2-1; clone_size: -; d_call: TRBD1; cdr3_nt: TGTGCCAGCAGGCGACAGGGCGACCCCTACAATGAGCAGTTCTTC; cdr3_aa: CASRRQGDPYNEQFF
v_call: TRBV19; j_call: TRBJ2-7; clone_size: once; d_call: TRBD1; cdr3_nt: TGTGCCAGTAGTATCGGAACAGGGGGCAACTACGAGCAGTACTTC; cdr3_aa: CASSIGTGGNYEQYF
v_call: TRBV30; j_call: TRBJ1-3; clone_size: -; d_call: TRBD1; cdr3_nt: TGTGCCTGGAGTGTGGACAGGCGCTCTGGAAACACCATATATTTT; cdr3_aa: CAWSVDRRSGNTIYF
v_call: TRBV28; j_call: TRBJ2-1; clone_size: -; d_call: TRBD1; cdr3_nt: TGTGCCAGCACCACGACAGGGGCCACGGACAATGAGCAGTTCTTC; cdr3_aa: CASTTTGATDNEQFF
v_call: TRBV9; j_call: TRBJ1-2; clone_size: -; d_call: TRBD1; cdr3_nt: TGTGCCAGCAGCGCGGGGGGACAGGGGAACTATGGCTACACCTTC; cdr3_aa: CASSAGGQGNYGYTF
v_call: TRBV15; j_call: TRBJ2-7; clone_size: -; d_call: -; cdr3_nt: TGTGCCACCAGCAGATCAGAGGACTATCCAGCCTACGAGCAGTACTTC; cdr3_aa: CATSRSEDYPAYEQYF
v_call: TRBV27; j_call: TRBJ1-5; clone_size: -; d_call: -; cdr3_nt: TGTGCCAGCAGTTTATATCGGTCCCCCACGAGCAATCAGCCCCAGCATTTT; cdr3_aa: CASSLYRSPTSNQPQHF
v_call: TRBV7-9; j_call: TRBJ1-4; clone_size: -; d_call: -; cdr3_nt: TGTGCCAGCAGCTTATTCACATCTCGGGAGACCGAAACTAATGAAAAACTGTTTTTT; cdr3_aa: CASSLFTSRETETNEKLFF
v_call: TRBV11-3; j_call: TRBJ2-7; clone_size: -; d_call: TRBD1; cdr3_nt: TGTGCCAGCACCACAGGGGCATCGTCCTACGAGCAGTACTTC; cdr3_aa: CASTTGASSYEQYF
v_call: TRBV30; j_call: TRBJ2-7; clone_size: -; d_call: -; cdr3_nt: TGTGCCTGGAACGGTCCCGGGTTTTACGAGCAGTACTTC; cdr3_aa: CAWNGPGFYEQYF
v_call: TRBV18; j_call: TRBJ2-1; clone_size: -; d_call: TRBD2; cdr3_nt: TGTGCCAGCTCACCCGGGACTAGCGGGAGGCCCTCCTACAATGAGCAGTTCTTC; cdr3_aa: CASSPGTSGRPSYNEQFF
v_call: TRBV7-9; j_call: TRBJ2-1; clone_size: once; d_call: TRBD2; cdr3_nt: TGTGCCAGCAGCCCCCCTGCCGGCGGGAGACCCGATTTCGATGAGCAGTTCTTC; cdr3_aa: CASSPPAGGRPDFDEQFF
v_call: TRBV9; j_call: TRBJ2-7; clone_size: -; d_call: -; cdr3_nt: TGTGCCAGCAGCGTAGGCACTGGCGAGCAGTACTTC; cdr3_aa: CASSVGTGEQYF
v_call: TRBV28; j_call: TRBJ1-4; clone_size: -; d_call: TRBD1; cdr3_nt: TGTGCCAGCAGTCGAGGACAGGGATTACATGAAAAACTGTTTTTT; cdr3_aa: CASSRGQGLHEKLFF
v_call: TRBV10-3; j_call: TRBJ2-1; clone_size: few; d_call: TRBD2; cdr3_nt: TGTGCCAGCGATAGCGGGGGAGCCTACAATGAGCAGTTCTTC; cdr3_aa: CASDSGGAYNEQFF
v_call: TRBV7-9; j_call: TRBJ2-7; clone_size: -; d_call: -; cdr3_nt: TGTGCCAGCAGCTTAGCGCTAGGAGGGACTGACTCCTACGAGCAGTACTTC; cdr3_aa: CASSLALGGTDSYEQYF
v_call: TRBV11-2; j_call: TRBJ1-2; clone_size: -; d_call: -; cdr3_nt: TGTGCCAGCAGCCTTCAGGGGTATGATGGCTACACCTTC; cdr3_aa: CASSLQGYDGYTF
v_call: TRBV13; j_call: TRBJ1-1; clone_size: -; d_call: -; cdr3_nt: TGTGCCAGCAGCTCTCTGGGGGCTATGAACACTGAAGCTTTCTTT; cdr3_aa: CASSSLGAMNTEAFF
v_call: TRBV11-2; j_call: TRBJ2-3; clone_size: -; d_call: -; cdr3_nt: TGTGCCAGCAGCCCCGGTCGGGGGGCACATGGAGATACGCAGTATTTT; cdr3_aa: CASSPGRGAHGDTQYF
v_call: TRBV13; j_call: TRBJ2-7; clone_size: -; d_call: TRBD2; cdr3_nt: TGTGCCAGCAGCCCAGGGACTAGCGGAGCCTACGAGCAGTACTTC; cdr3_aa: CASSPGTSGAYEQYF
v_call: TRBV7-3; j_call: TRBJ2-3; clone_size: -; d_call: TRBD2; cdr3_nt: TGTGCCAGCAGCTTATGCCCACAGCGGGAGGGGCTCACAGATACGCAGTATTTT; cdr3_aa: CASSLCPQREGLTDTQYF
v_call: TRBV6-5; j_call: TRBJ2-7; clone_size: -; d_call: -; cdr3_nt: TGTGCCAGCAGTTACGAGTATTCTTACGAGCAGTACTTC; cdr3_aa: CASSYEYSYEQYF
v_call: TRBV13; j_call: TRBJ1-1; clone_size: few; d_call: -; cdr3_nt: TGTGCCAGCAGTCGAGCAGGGGAGGGGGGCAGTCAAGCTTTCTTT; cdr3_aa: CASSRAGEGGSQAFF